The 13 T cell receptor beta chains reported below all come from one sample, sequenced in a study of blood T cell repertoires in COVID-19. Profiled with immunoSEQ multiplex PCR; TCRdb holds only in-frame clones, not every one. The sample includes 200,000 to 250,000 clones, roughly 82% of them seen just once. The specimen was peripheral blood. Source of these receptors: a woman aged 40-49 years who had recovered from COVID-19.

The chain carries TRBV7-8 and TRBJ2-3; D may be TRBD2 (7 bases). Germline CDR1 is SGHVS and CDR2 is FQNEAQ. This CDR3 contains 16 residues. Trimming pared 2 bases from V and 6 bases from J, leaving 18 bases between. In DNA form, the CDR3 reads TGTGCCAGCAGCTTATTTATGGGGGGGCGAGGGGATACGCAGTATTTT. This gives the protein CASSLFMGGRGDTQYF.

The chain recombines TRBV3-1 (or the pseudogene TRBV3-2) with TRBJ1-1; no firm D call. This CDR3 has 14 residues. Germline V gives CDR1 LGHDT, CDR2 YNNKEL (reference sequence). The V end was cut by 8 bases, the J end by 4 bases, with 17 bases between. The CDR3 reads CASGNPGRITEAFF. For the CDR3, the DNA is TGTGCCAGCGGAAACCCCGGGAGGATCACTGAAGCTTTCTTT.

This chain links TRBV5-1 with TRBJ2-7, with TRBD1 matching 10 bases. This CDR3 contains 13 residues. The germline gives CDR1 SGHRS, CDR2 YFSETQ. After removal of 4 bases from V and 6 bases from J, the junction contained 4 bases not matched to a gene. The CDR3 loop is CASSGDRGFEQYF. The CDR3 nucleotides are TGCGCCAGCAGCGGGGACAGGGGTTTCGAGCAGTACTTC.

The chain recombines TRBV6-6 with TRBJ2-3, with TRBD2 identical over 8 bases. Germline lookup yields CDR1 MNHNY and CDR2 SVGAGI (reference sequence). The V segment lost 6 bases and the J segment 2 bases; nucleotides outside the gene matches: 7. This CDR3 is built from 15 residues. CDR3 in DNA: TGTGCCAGCAGCCCACCAGCGGGGGTCACAGATACGCAGTATTTT. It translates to CASSPPAGVTDTQYF.

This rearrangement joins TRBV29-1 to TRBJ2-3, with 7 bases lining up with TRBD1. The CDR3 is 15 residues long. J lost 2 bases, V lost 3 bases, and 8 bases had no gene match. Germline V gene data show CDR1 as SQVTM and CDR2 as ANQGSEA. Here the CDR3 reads CSVDTDRVLTDTQYF. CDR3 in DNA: TGCAGCGTTGATACCGACAGGGTCCTCACAGATACGCAGTATTTT.

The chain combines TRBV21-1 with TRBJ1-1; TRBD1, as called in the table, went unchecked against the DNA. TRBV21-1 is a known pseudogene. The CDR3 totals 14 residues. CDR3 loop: CARNKIGVNTEAFF. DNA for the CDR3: TGTGCCAGAAATAAAATAGGGGTGAACACTGAAGCTTTCTTT.

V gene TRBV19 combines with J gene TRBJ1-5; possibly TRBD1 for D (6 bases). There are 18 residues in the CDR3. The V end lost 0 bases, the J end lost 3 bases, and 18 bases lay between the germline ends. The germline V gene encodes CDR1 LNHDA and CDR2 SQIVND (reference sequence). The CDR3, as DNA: TGTGCCAGTAGTATAGAGGGGTTGGGCAGGGGAACCAATCAGCCCCAGCATTTT. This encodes CASSIEGLGRGTNQPQHF.

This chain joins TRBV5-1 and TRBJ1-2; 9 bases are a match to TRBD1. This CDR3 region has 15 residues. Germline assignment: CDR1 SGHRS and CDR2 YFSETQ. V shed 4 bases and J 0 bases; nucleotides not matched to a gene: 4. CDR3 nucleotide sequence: TGCGCCAGCAGCAAGGACAGGGGAGCTAACTATGGCTACACCTTC. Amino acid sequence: CASSKDRGANYGYTF.

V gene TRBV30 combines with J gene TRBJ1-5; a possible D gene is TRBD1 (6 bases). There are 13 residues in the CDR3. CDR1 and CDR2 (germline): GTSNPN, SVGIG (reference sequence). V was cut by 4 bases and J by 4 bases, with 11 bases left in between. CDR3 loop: CAWNQGLNQPQHF. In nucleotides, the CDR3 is TGTGCCTGGAATCAGGGGTTGAATCAGCCCCAGCATTTT. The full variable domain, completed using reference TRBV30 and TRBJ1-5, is SQTIHQWPATLVQPVGSPLSLECTVEGTSNPNLYWYRQAAGRGLQLLFYSVGIGQISSEVPQNLSASRPQDRQFILSSKKLLLSDSGFYLCAWNQGLNQPQHFGDGTRLSIL.

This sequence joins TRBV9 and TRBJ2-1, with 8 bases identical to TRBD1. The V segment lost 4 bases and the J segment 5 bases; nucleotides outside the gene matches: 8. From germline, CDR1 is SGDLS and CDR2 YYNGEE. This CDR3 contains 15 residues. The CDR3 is CASSPQGQVNNEQFF. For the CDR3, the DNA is TGTGCCAGCAGCCCCCAGGGACAGGTGAACAATGAGCAGTTCTTC.

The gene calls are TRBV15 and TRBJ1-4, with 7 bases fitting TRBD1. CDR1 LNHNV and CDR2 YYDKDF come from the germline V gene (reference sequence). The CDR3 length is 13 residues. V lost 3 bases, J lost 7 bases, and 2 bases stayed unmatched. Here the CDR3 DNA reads TGTGCCACCAGCAGCGGACAGGTTGAAAAACTGTTTTTT. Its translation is CATSSGQVEKLFF.

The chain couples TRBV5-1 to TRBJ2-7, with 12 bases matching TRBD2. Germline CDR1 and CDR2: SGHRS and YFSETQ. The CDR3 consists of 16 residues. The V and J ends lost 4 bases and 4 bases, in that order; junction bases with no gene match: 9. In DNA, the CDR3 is TGCGCCAGCAGCCGAACATCTAGCGGGGGGGAATACGAGCAGTACTTC. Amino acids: CASSRTSSGGEYEQYF.

This CDR3 is CASSSGQPWDTQYF. The CDR3 nucleotides read TGTGCCAGCAGTTCGGGACAACCTTGGGATACGCAGTATTTT. The gene calls are TRBV6-2 or TRBV6-3 and TRBJ2-3; perhaps TRBD1 as D (6 bases). V gave up 4 bases and J gave up 6 bases, with 14 bases separating them. The germline V gene encodes CDR1 MNHEY and CDR2 SVGEGT. This CDR3 has 14 amino acids.